The T cell receptor (beta chain) under discussion was sequenced for a study of early T cells in non-severe SARS-CoV-2 infection. Study conclusions and caveats: Reliance on VDJdb matching favored anti-spike CD8 responses; private and CD4 specificities were missed.

With 1 base clipped from V and 7 bases from J, the junction kept 14 bases outside the gene matches. This CDR3 contains 18 residues. The V gene's germline CDR1 is SGHDN and CDR2 FVKESK. Unique molecular identifiers (one per individual cDNA molecule) were attached. Each CDR3 protein is one row after TCRdb ran MiXCR on the 5' RACE reads. Of 45,000 to 50,000 distinct CDR3 sequences listed, under 7.5% are singletons. This clonotype was found many times. The antigen remains unidentified. This sequence joins TRBV14 and TRBJ1-4; 8 positions match TRBD1. The TCR sequence derives from an adult who was a healthcare worker with PCR-confirmed SARS-CoV-2 infection or an uninfected control (not recorded which). The source material was whole blood, sampled at baseline. CDR3 DNA sequence: TGTGCCAGCAGCCAAGGTCTTTCGGGGACAGGTTTATTTGAAAAACTGTTTTTT. This encodes CASSQGLSGTGLFEKLFF.